Below are 13 T cell receptor beta chains sequenced from a single sample in a study of blood T cell repertoires in COVID-19 (TCRdb year 2020). The method was the immunoSEQ multiplex PCR assay. In its TCRdb copy, this immuneACCESS table keeps in-frame sequences only and misses some clones. Where compared with another copy, unresolved V genes explain less than half of these, and the others have no known cause. This sample lists over 150,000 clones; roughly 85% were detected once. The ten largest clonotypes hold about 6.3% of the sample. Sequenced sample: PBMCs or T cells enriched from blood (not recorded which). These receptors came from a man aged 40-55 years who had recovered from COVID-19.

CDR3 region: CASSQTSSGNTIYF. The CDR3 coding sequence is TGTGCCAGCAGCCAAACAAGCTCTGGAAACACCATATATTTT. The J gene is TRBJ1-3, the V gene TRBV3-1 (or the pseudogene TRBV3-2); the D is unclear. CDR3 length: 14 residues. V was pared by 2 bases and J by 0 bases, with 5 bases between. Germline CDR1 is LGHDT and CDR2 is YNNKEL (reference sequence).

V usage is TRBV1 and J usage is TRBJ2-7; the table's D call TRBD2 went unverified against the DNA. TRBV1 is described as a pseudogene. This CDR3 contains 15 residues. This CDR3 is CTSSQYAGGPREQYF. CDR3 nucleotides: TGCACCAGCAGCCAATATGCGGGAGGGCCGCGGGAGCAGTACTTC.

The rearrangement links TRBV7-9 to TRBJ1-5, with a weak D call TRBD1 (5 bases). V was pared by 3 bases and J by 7 bases, with 13 bases between. This CDR3 spans 14 amino acids. In germline, CDR1 is SEHNR, CDR2 FQNEAQ (reference sequence). CDR3 amino acids: CASSLAGGVQPQHF. DNA for the CDR3: TGTGCCAGCAGCTTGGCGGGGGGAGTCCAGCCCCAGCATTTT.

As concerns this clone: Within the sample, other DNA sequences also encode this same CDR3. The chain links TRBV12-3 or TRBV12-4 to TRBJ1-5; D not certain. Trimming took 3 bases from V and 6 from J, leaving 3 bases between them. CDR3 length equals 11 residues. In nucleotides, the CDR3 is TGTGCCAGCAGTTTGAGTCAGCCCCAGCATTTT. Residues: CASSLSQPQHF.

This sequence joins TRBV19 and TRBJ1-4; no definite D call. CDR3 length equals 15 residues. V was clipped by 1 base and J by 2 bases, with 8 bases between them. The germline V gene has CDR1 LNHDA and CDR2 SQIVND (reference sequence). For the CDR3, the DNA is TGTGCCAGTAGTATAGGGGCGGGGACTAATGAAAAACTGTTTTTT. This encodes CASSIGAGTNEKLFF. Full variable domain (outside the CDR3, taken from reference TRBV19 and TRBJ1-4): DGGITQSPKYLFRKEGQNVTLSCEQNLNHDAMYWYRQDPGQGLRLIYYSQIVNDFQKGDIAEGYSVSREKKESFPLTVTSAQKNPTAFYLCASSIGAGTNEKLFFGSGTQLSVL.

The chain employs TRBV7-2 and TRBJ1-1; D may be TRBD1 (5 bases). V lost 2 bases and J 4 bases, leaving 11 bases between the germline ends. Germline V gene lookup returns CDR1 SGHTA and CDR2 FQGNSA. The CDR3 spans 14 residues. CDR3 residues: CASSLIQGGTEAFF. CDR3 nucleotides: TGTGCCAGCAGCTTAATTCAGGGAGGCACTGAAGCTTTCTTT.

The chain couples TRBV30 to TRBJ1-2; 11 bases match TRBD1. Trimming removed 0 bases from V and 0 bases from J; junction bases left unmatched: 9. Germline V gene lookup returns CDR1 GTSNPN and CDR2 SVGIG (reference sequence). The CDR3 runs to 18 residues. The CDR3 loop reads CAWSVRWTGGGSNYGYTF. CDR3 nucleotides: TGTGCCTGGAGTGTACGGTGGACAGGGGGCGGTTCTAACTATGGCTACACCTTC.

V is TRBV4-1 and J is TRBJ1-5, with D tentatively TRBD1 (6 bases). The CDR3 runs to 16 residues. Germline CDR1 and CDR2: MGHRA and YSYEKL. V lost 0 bases and J 9 bases, leaving 18 bases between the germline ends. The CDR3 region has the DNA TGCGCCAGCAGCCAAGATTTCGGGCAGGGGAGCACGCCCCAGCATTTT. Protein product: CASSQDFGQGSTPQHF.

V usage is TRBV2 and J usage is TRBJ2-5, with 7 bases identical to TRBD2. The germline V gene has CDR1 SNHLY and CDR2 FYNNEI. This CDR3 has 14 amino acids. V lost 1 base, J lost 2 bases, and 1 base stayed unmatched. The CDR3 protein is CASSEVGGQETQYF. As DNA, the CDR3 is TGTGCCAGCAGTGAAGTGGGGGGGCAAGAGACCCAGTACTTC.

The chain couples TRBV12-1 to TRBJ2-7; TRBD1 is the table's D call and was not checked against the DNA. TRBV12-1 corresponds to a pseudogene. CDR3 length equals 15 residues. The CDR3 is CASSFAGTGVYEQYF. The DNA of the CDR3 is TGTGCCAGCAGCTTTGCCGGGACAGGGGTCTACGAGCAGTACTTC.

The chain has TRBV5-5 and TRBJ1-3; D is undetermined. V lost 0 bases and J 4 bases, leaving 11 bases between the germline ends. The CDR3 loop spans 15 amino acids. Germline CDR1 reads SGHKS; CDR2 reads YYEKEE (reference sequence). In DNA form, the CDR3 reads TGTGCCAGCAGCTTGGACGGCGGGGAGGGAAACACCATATATTTT. This codes for CASSLDGGEGNTIYF. The full variable domain, rest sourced from reference TRBV5-5 and TRBJ1-3, is DAGVTQSPTHLIKTRGQQVTLRCSPISGHKSVSWYQQVLGQGPQFIFQYYEKEERGRGNFPDRFSARQFPNYSSELNVNALLLGDSALYLCASSLDGGEGNTIYFGEGSWLTVV.

The chain links TRBV7-2 to TRBJ2-7, with TRBD1 as a possible D gene (6 bases). Germline lookup yields CDR1 SGHTA and CDR2 FQGNSA. This CDR3 has 15 residues. With 5 bases removed from V and 2 bases from J, the gap between germline ends came to 16 bases. CDR3 DNA: TGTGCCAGCAGCCCAAGGCCCGGGACACCCTACGAGCAGTACTTC. This translates into CASSPRPGTPYEQYF.

The chain uses TRBV7-8 and TRBJ1-1; D remains ambiguous. This CDR3 has 12 residues. The V gene lost 1 base and the J gene lost 5 bases, with 5 bases spanning the gap. Germline V gene lookup returns CDR1 SGHVS and CDR2 FQNEAQ. This chain's CDR3 is CASSLVRTEAFF. CDR3 sequence (DNA): TGTGCCAGCAGCTTAGTTCGGACTGAAGCTTTCTTT.